Below, 3 T cell receptor beta chains from the same sample are listed, as sequenced in a study of T cell responses to AZD1222 COVID-19 vaccine. The data were produced by immunoSEQ multiplex PCR, yet TCRdb's version contains in-frame clones alone and is incomplete. This sample has about 100,000 clones, with about 90% found just once. The sequenced sample was peripheral blood, obtained on day 0 of AZD1222 vaccination. These receptors came from an adult in good health.

This rearrangement joins TRBV2 to TRBJ1-2; 7 nucleotides match TRBD1. Germline V gene data show CDR1 as SNHLY and CDR2 as FYNNEI. The CDR3 totals 14 residues. The junction had 8 bases not matched to a gene; V was cut back by 7 bases and J by 3 bases. The CDR3 nucleotides are TGTGCCAGCAACCTTGGCAGGGGGGACTATGGCTACACCTTC. Protein sequence: CASNLGRGDYGYTF.

The V gene is TRBV28, the J gene TRBJ1-2; D may be TRBD1 (6 bases). The CDR3 has 12 residues. Trimming left V 9 bases short and J 14 bases short, with 22 bases between. The germline gives CDR1 MDHEN, CDR2 SYDVKM. The CDR3 loop is CASCRGNPLKTF. As DNA, the CDR3 is TGTGCCAGTTGTAGGGGGAACCCCTTAAAGACCTTC.

This clone was recorded only once. The chain is built from TRBV7-9 and TRBJ2-3; 10 positions match TRBD1. V was clipped by 4 bases and J by 1 base; unmatched bases: 2. Germline CDR1 SEHNR, CDR2 FQNEAQ (reference sequence). CDR3 length: 15 amino acids. The CDR3 DNA follows: TGTGCCAGCAGCTACGGGACAGGGGGCACAGATACGCAGTATTTT. Translated, it gives CASSYGTGGTDTQYF.